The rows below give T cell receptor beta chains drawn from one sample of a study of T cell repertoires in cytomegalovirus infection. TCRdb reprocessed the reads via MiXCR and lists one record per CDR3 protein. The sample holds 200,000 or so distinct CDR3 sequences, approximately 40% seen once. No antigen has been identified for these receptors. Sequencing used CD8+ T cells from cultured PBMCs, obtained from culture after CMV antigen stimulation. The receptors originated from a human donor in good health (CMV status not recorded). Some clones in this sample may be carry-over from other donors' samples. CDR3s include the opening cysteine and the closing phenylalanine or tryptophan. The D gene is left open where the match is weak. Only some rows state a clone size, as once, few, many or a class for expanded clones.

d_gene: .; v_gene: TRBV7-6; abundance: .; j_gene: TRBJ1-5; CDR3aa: CASPGRGNQPQHF; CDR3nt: TGTGCCAGCCCCGGGAGGGGCAATCAGCCCCAGCATTTT
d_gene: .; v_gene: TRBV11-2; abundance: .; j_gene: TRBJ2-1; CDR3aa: CASSLGGKGEQFF; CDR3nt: TGTGCCAGCAGCTTAGGGGGAAAAGGGGAGCAGTTCTTC
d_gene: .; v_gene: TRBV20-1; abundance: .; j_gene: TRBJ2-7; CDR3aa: CSAREAPVETNEQYF; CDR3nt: TGCAGTGCTAGAGAAGCCCCCGTGGAGACCAACGAGCAGTACTTC
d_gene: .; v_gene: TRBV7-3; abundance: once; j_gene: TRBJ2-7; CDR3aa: CASSPRGTDYEQYF; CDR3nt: TGTGCCAGCAGCCCACGGGGGACAGACTACGAGCAGTACTTC
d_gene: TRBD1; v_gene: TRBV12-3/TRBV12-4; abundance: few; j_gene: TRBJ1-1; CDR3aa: CASSFFSDRDNTEAFF; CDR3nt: TGTGCCAGCAGCTTTTTTTCGGACAGGGATAACACTGAAGCTTTCTTT
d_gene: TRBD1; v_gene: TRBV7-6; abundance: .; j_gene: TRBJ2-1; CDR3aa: CASSLSPQGANNEQFF; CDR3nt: TGTGCCAGCAGCTTAAGTCCGCAGGGGGCGAATAATGAGCAGTTCTTC
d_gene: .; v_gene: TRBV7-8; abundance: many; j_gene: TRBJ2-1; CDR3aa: CASSPSFARGQEEQFF; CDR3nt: TGTGCCAGCAGCCCCAGTTTTGCCAGGGGTCAGGAGGAGCAGTTCTTC
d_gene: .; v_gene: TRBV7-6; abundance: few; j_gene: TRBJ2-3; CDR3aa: CASRPEGQRGDTQYF; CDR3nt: TGTGCCAGCCGCCCGGAAGGGCAGCGCGGAGATACGCAGTATTTT
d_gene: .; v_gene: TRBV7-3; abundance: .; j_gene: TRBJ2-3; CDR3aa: CASSPAGADTQYF; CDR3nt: TGTGCCAGCAGCCCCGCTGGGGCAGATACGCAGTATTTT
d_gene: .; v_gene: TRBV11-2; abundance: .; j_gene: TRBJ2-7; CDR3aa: CASSSEKGNEQYF; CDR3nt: TGTGCCAGCAGCTCCGAAAAAGGGAACGAGCAGTACTTC
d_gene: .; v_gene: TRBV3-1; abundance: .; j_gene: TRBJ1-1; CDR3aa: CASSQLRLISLNTEAFF; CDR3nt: TGTGCCAGCAGCCAACTTCGACTCATATCATTGAACACTGAAGCTTTCTTT
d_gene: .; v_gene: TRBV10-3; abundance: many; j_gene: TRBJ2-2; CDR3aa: CAISERSARTGELFF; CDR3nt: TGTGCCATCAGTGAAAGGTCGGCTCGAACCGGGGAGCTGTTTTTT
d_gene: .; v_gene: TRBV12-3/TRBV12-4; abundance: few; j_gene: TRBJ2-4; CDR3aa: CASSLAGAKNIQYF; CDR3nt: TGTGCCAGCAGTTTAGCAGGGGCCAAAAACATTCAGTACTTC
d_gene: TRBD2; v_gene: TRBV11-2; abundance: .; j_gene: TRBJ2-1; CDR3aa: CASSLEAGGLYNEQFF; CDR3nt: TGTGCCAGCAGCTTAGAGGCGGGAGGGTTGTACAATGAGCAGTTCTTC
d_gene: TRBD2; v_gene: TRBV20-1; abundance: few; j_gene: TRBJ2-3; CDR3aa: CSALNSLAGGTF; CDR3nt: TGCAGTGCCTTAAATTCCCTAGCGGGGGGCACTTTT
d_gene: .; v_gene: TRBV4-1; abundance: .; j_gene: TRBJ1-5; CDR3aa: CASSQVGGQPQHF; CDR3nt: TGCGCCAGCAGCCAAGTGGGAGGTCAGCCCCAGCATTTT
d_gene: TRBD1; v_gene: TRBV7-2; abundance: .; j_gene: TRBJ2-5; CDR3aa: CASSLGQGGRETQYF; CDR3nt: TGTGCCAGCAGCTTAGGACAGGGGGGAAGAGAGACCCAGTACTTC
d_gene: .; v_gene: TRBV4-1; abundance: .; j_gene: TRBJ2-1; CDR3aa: CASSQDPSGPANEQFF; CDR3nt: TGCGCCAGCAGCCAAGATCCTTCAGGACCAGCGAATGAGCAGTTCTTC
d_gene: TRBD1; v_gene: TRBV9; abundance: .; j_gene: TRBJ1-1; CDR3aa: CASSAGQGKDTEAFF; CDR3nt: TGTGCCAGCAGCGCCGGACAGGGAAAAGACACTGAAGCTTTCTTT
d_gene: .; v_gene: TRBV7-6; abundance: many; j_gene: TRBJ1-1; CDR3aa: CASSPRMGAEAFF; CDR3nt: TGTGCCAGCAGCCCTCGGATGGGGGCTGAAGCTTTCTTT
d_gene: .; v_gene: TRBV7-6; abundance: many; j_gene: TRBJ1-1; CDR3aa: CASSLAEQRTNTEAFF; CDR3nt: TGTGCCAGCAGCTTAGCGGAGCAGAGAACCAACACTGAAGCTTTCTTT
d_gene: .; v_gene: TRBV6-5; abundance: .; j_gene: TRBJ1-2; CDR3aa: CASRKLLNYGYTF; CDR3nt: TGTGCCAGCAGGAAACTTTTAAACTATGGCTACACCTTC
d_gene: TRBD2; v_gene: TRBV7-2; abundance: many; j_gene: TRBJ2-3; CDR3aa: CASSLFGTSGSRRDTQYF; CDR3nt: TGTGCCAGCAGCTTATTCGGGACTAGCGGGAGTAGGCGAGATACGCAGTATTTT
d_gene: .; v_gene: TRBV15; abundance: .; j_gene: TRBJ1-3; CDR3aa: CATSSPSGNTIYF; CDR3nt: TGTGCCACCAGCAGTCCATCTGGAAACACCATATATTTT
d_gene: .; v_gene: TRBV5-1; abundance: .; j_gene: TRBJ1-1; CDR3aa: CASSHGVATEAFF; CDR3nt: TGCGCCAGCAGCCACGGTGTGGCCACTGAAGCTTTCTTT
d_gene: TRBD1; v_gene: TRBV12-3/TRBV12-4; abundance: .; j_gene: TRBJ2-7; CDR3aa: CASSTRGRAYEQYF; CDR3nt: TGTGCCAGCAGTACCAGGGGGCGGGCCTACGAGCAGTACTTC
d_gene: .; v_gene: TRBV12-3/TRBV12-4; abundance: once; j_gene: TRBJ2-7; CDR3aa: CASRGGAREQYF; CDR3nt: TGTGCCAGCCGTGGGGGGGCTCGCGAGCAGTACTTC
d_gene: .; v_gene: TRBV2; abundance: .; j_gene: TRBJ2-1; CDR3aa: CASYSNEQFF; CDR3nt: TGTGCCAGTTATAGCAATGAGCAGTTCTTC
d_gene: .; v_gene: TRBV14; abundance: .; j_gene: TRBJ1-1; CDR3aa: CASSQDWRGGPTTEAFF; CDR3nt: TGTGCCAGCAGCCAAGATTGGAGGGGGGGCCCTACAACTGAAGCTTTCTTT
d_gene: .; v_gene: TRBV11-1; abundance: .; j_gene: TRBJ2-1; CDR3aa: CASSLIWTVSSYNEQFF; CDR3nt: TGTGCCAGCAGCCTGATTTGGACGGTGAGCTCCTACAATGAGCAGTTCTTC
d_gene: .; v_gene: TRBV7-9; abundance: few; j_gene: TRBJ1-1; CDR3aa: CASGEGNTEAFF; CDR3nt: TGTGCCAGCGGAGAGGGGAACACTGAAGCTTTCTTT
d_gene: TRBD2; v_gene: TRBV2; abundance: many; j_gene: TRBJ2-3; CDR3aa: CASSRTSGGLSTDTQYF; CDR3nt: TGTGCCAGCAGCCGGACTAGCGGGGGCCTTAGCACAGATACGCAGTATTTT
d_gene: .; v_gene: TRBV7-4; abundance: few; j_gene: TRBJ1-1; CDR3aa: CASSLGSLEAFF; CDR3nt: TGTGCCAGCAGCTTAGGCAGCCTAGAAGCTTTCTTT
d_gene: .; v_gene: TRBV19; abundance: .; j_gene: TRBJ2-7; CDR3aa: CASSPGRFYEQYF; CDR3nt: TGTGCCAGTAGCCCGGGACGGTTCTACGAGCAGTACTTC
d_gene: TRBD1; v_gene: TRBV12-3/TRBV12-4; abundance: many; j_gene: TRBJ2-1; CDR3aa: CASSLRQGQDEQFF; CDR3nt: TGTGCCAGCAGTTTGAGACAGGGGCAGGATGAGCAGTTCTTC
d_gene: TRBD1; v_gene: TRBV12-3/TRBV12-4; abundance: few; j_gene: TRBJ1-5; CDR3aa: CASSGTGGGNQPQHF; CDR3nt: TGTGCCAGCAGTGGAACAGGGGGCGGCAATCAGCCCCAGCATTTT
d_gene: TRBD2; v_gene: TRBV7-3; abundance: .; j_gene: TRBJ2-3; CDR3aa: CASSLLAGDGYTQYF; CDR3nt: TGTGCCAGCAGTTTACTAGCGGGAGACGGGTATACGCAGTATTTT
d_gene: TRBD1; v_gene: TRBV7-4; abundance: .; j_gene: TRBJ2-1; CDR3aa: CASSLGTGQIDEQFF; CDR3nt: TGTGCCAGCAGCCTGGGGACAGGTCAGATTGATGAGCAGTTCTTC
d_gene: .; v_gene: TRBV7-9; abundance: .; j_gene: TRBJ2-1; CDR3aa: CASSSKVNEQFF; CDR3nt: TGTGCCAGCAGCTCAAAAGTTAATGAGCAGTTCTTC